The entry that follows covers one TCR beta chain sequence. The trim removed 3 bases at V and 8 bases at J, leaving 3 bases unmatched. Germline V gene data show CDR1 as LGHDT and CDR2 as YNNKEL (reference sequence). The CDR3 is 12 amino acids. This entry comes from a study of blood T cell repertoires in COVID-19. Only in-frame clones appear in the TCRdb table, and some are missing; sequencing was by immunoSEQ multiplex PCR. The sample has 150,000 or so clones, more than 65% seen once. The TCR was taken from a woman aged 55-70 years with acute or convalescent COVID-19. The material sequenced was peripheral blood. The chain combines TRBV3-1 (or the pseudogene TRBV3-2) with TRBJ1-2, with TRBD1 matching 7 bases. CDR3 in DNA: TGTGCCAGCAGCCAGATGACAGGGGGCTACACCTTC. Protein: CASSQMTGGYTF.